Following are 2 T cell receptor beta chains from one sample sequenced in a study of blood T cell repertoires in COVID-19. Method: immunoSEQ multiplex PCR; TCRdb's copy keeps in-frame clones and lacks some. The table includes 300,000 to 350,000 clones, 80% to 90% detected once. Material: PBMCs or T cells enriched from blood (not recorded which). These receptors were collected from a man aged 30 to 39 who had recovered from COVID-19.

The rearrangement joins TRBV11-2 to TRBJ2-2, with a tentative D call TRBD1 (6 bases). Deletions cut 3 bases from V and 4 bases from J, with 15 bases between. There are 16 residues in the CDR3. Germline CDR1 SGHAT, CDR2 FQNNGV. The CDR3 DNA sequence: TGTGCCAGCAGCTTTGGATCCAGGGGAGTCACCGGGGAGCTGTTTTTT. This encodes CASSFGSRGVTGELFF.

The chain carries TRBV27 and TRBJ2-3; 8 bases line up with TRBD1. Germline lookup yields CDR1 MNHEY and CDR2 SMNVEV (reference sequence). V dropped 8 bases and J dropped 2; count of bases not matched to a gene: 6. The CDR3 contains 14 residues. Here the CDR3 reads CASGWGQDTDTQYF. CDR3 coding DNA: TGTGCCAGCGGGTGGGGACAGGACACAGATACGCAGTATTTT.